This T cell receptor beta chain was recovered during a study of CD8 T cells in ankylosing spondylitis. Making the TCR beta libraries involved quantitative 5'-RACE with molecular barcodes. TCRdb ran MiXCR on the 5' RACE reads and lists one entry per CDR3 protein. The sample includes around 150,000 distinct CDR3 sequences, more than 9.5% seen only once; the top ten take around 4.1%. With respect to this clonotype: Its antigen is undetermined. This may be a read error, as it is one base from a much larger clone.

General observations from the study: Disease-linked clones were CD8+ and relatively rare in peripheral blood.

The CDR3 spans 14 residues. The germline V gene encodes CDR1 LGHDT and CDR2 YNNKEL (reference sequence). V was cut by 8 bases and J by 6 bases, with 17 bases left in between. This clonotype was obtained from a female donor with ankylosing spondylitis or in good health (not recorded which). V is TRBV3-1 and J is TRBJ1-5; possible D gene TRBD1, 6 bases. The sample taken for sequencing was blood, either unsorted or a sorted T cell fraction (not recorded which). The CDR3 region is CASGLGQLGQPQHF. CDR3 nucleotide sequence: TGTGCCAGCGGCCTCGGACAGTTGGGTCAGCCCCAGCATTTT.